This entry lists 12 T cell receptor beta chains sequenced from one sample in a study of molecular identifiers for immune sequencing clone quantification. TCRdb ran MiXCR on the PCR reads and lists one entry per CDR3 protein. This table has 60,000 to 75,000 distinct CDR3 sequences, under 20% appearing once. Sample: naive CD8+ T cells from blood, with Jurkat cell RNA spiked in. As to subset: FACS-sorted CD8+CD4-CCR7+CD45RA+ naive T cells. These receptors all come from a human donor in good health. Some libraries in this study had Jurkat cell RNA spiked in.

The chain joins TRBV15 to TRBJ2-7, with 10 bases fitting TRBD2. This CDR3 is 18 amino acids long. V was clipped by 5 bases and J by 3 bases; unmatched bases: 16. Germline values: CDR1 LNHNV, CDR2 YYDKDF (reference sequence). The chain's CDR3 is CATSGDVSSGRSVYEQYF. The CDR3 coding sequence is TGTGCCACCAGCGGGGATGTGTCTAGCGGGAGAAGTGTCTACGAGCAGTACTTC.

Many counts were recorded for this clonotype. The CDR3 spells CAWSPGVPYEQYF. CDR3 nucleotides: TGTGCCTGGAGTCCCGGGGTGCCCTACGAGCAGTACTTC. This sequence joins TRBV30 and TRBJ2-7; tentatively, D is TRBD2 (5 bases). Between the trimmed V and J ends, which lost 2 bases and 2 bases, there was a span of 10 bases. This CDR3 spans 13 amino acids. The germline CDR1 and CDR2 sequences are GTSNPN and SVGIG (reference sequence).

This clonotype was counted a few times. The chain carries TRBV15 and TRBJ2-1; D is undetermined. CDR1 is LNHNV, CDR2 YYDKDF, per germline (reference sequence). Trimming took 1 base from V and 9 from J, leaving 10 bases between them. The CDR3 has 13 amino acids. The DNA of the CDR3 is TGTGCCACCAGCAGAGGTACCCTAGTTGAGCAGTTCTTC. The encoded protein is CATSRGTLVEQFF. Full variable domain (outside the CDR3, taken from reference TRBV15 and TRBJ2-1): DAMVIQNPRYQVTQFGKPVTLSCSQTLNHNVMYWYQQKSSQAPKLLFHYYDKDFNNEADTPDNFQSRRPNTSFCFLDIRSPGLGDTAMYLCATSRGTLVEQFFGPGTRLTVL.

This clonotype was counted many times. The chain combines TRBV6-2 or TRBV6-3 with TRBJ2-5; D gene unclear. Per germline, CDR1 MNHEY and CDR2 SVGEGT. The CDR3 loop spans 13 amino acids. Trimming left V 5 bases short and J 4 bases short, with 11 bases between. Written as DNA, the CDR3 is TGTGCCAGCAGTCCCGGCGGAGTAGAGACCCAGTACTTC. This gives the protein CASSPGGVETQYF.

At least ten counts were recorded for this clonotype. The chain employs TRBV28 and TRBJ2-4, with TRBD2 matching over 14 bases. In germline, CDR1 is MDHEN, CDR2 SYDVKM. The junction had 7 bases not matched to a gene; V was cut back by 4 bases and J by 8 bases. This CDR3 has 16 residues. In DNA, the CDR3 is TGTGCCAGCAGTTCCGGGACTAGCGGGAGTCCGGACATTCAGTACTTC. The encoded protein is CASSSGTSGSPDIQYF.

The sample holds many counts of this clonotype. The chain employs TRBV9 and TRBJ2-7; a weak D match, TRBD1 (5 bases). The CDR3 length is 17 residues. In germline, CDR1 is SGDLS, CDR2 YYNGEE. The V end lost 4 bases, the J end lost 4 bases, and 24 bases lay between the germline ends. Written as DNA, the CDR3 is TGTGCCAGCAGCTCCCAGGGTCTTGTCCTCCTGCTATACGAGCAGTACTTC. Its translation is CASSSQGLVLLLYEQYF. The variable domain in full, completed from reference TRBV9 and TRBJ2-7, reads DSGVTQTPKHLITATGQRVTLRCSPRSGDLSVYWYQQSLDQGLQFLIQYYNGEERAKGNILERFSAQQFPDLHSELNLSSLELGDSALYFCASSSQGLVLLLYEQYFGPGTRLTVT.

This clonotype has just a few counts. The V gene is TRBV12-3 or TRBV12-4, the J gene TRBJ1-5; a weak D match, TRBD1 (6 bases). V lost 1 base, J lost 11 bases, and 9 bases lay in between. The CDR3 covers 12 residues. The CDR3 is CASSLEGEAQHF. CDR3 DNA: TGTGCCAGCAGTTTAGAGGGGGAAGCCCAGCATTTT.

Details on this clonotype: No conserved phenylalanine or tryptophan is present at the end of the CDR3, so a read error is the likely explanation. The chain links TRBV6-1 to TRBJ2-4, with no clear D. The CDR3 has 16 residues. Germline CDR1 reads MNHNS; CDR2 reads SASEGT. V was shortened by 2 bases and J by 3 bases, with 14 bases between the two germline ends. The CDR3 sequence: CASSETAGTGKNIQYL. DNA of the CDR3: TGTGCCAGCAGTGAAACGGCCGGCACGGGCAAAAACATTCAGTACCTC.

This clonotype was found a few times. V usage is TRBV27 and J usage is TRBJ2-1; D unresolved. CDR3 length: 12 amino acids. Trimming took 6 bases from V and 7 from J, leaving 10 bases between them. The germline CDR1 and CDR2 sequences are MNHEY and SMNVEV (reference sequence). CDR3 sequence reads: CASRNGMNEQFF. In DNA form, the CDR3 reads TGTGCCAGCAGAAATGGGATGAATGAGCAGTTCTTC.

Remarks on this clonotype: This CDR3 is missing its conserved last phenylalanine or tryptophan, likely due to a read error. The genes are TRBV2 and TRBJ2-7; D might be TRBD1 (6 bases). Trimming removed 6 bases at V and 2 bases at J, with 11 bases between. The CDR3 consists of 13 residues. Germline assignment: CDR1 SNHLY and CDR2 FYNNEI. Written as DNA, the CDR3 is TGTGCCAGCAGCCAGGGGCCCACCTACGAGCAGTACCTC. This gives the protein CASSQGPTYEQYL.

The V and J genes are TRBV12-3 or TRBV12-4 and TRBJ2-1; 8 nucleotides align to TRBD2. J lost 2 bases, V lost 10 bases, and 7 bases had no gene match. The CDR3 is made up of 14 amino acids. The CDR3 region has the DNA TGTGCCACCAGAGGACTAGCCACCTACAATGAGCAGTTCTTC. This sequence encodes CATRGLATYNEQFF.

This clonotype occurred many times. This chain joins TRBV6-5 and TRBJ2-3, with D perhaps matching TRBD2 (5 bases). Trimming took off 6 bases at V and 0 bases at J, with 19 bases between the two ends. Germline assignment: CDR1 MNHEY and CDR2 SVGAGI. This CDR3 contains 17 residues. In DNA form, the CDR3 reads TGTGCCAGCAGCCGGCGGGCAGGCAGAGCCAGCACAGATACGCAGTATTTT. Encoded protein: CASSRRAGRASTDTQYF.